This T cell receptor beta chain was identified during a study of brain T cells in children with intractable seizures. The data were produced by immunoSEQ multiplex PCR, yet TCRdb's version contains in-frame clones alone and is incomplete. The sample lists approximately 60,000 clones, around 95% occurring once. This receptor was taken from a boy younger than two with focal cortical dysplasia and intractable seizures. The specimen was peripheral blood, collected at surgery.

CDR3 bases: TGTGTCAGAAGCTTAGCTAGGGCTAGCGGGAGTCCCGAGGGCCAAGAGACCCAGTACTTC. This encodes CVRSLARASGSPEGQETQYF. V gene TRBV7-5 combines with J gene TRBJ2-5; TRBD2, the table's D call, lacks a check against the DNA. TRBV7-5 constitutes a pseudogene. The CDR3 has 20 amino acids.